This entry describes one TCR beta chain. The antigen is undetermined. This entry comes from a study of shared clonotypes between healthy human individuals. Clones were sequenced by immunoSEQ multiplex PCR, and TCRdb holds only the in-frame ones, with some missing. The sample includes under 1,100,000 clones, 75% seen only once; the top ten take around 1.5%. CDR1 is MNHEY, CDR2 SVGAGI, per germline. This CDR3 comprises 13 residues. Trimming removed 0 bases from V and 13 bases from J, with 13 bases in between. The study's findings and limits: Naive subsets typically showed greater estimated richness than memory subsets.

The source is a young man in good health. The chain is built from TRBV6-5 and TRBJ1-5, with D possibly matching TRBD1 (5 bases). Specimen: memory CD4+ T cells sorted from blood. Subset denoted: CD45RA-negative fraction. CDR3: CASSYSRDAKQHF. The CDR3 DNA follows: TGTGCCAGCAGTTACTCTAGGGACGCTAAACAGCATTTT.